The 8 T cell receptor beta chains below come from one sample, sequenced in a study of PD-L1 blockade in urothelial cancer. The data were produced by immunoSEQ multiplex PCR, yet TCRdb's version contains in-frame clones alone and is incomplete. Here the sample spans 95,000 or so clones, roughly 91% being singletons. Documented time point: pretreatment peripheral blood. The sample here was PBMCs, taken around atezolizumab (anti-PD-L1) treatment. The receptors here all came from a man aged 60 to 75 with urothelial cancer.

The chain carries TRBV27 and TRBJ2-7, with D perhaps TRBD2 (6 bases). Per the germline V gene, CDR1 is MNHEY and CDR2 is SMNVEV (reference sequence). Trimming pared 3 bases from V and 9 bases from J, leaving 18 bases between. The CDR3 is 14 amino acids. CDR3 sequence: CASSFAWDSTSQYF. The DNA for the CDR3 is TGTGCCAGCAGTTTTGCCTGGGACTCTACCTCGCAGTACTTC.

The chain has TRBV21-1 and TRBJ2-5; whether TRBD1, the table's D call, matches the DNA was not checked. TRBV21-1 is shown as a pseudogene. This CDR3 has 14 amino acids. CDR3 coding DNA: TGTGCCAGCAGCGAGGCCCACGACAGAGAGACCCAGTACTTC. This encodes CASSEAHDRETQYF.

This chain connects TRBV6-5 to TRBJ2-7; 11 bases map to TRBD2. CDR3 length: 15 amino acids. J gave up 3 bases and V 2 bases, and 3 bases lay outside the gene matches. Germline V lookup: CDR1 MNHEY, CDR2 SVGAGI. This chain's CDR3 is CASSYTSGGDYEQYF. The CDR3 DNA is TGTGCCAGCAGTTACACTAGCGGGGGAGACTACGAGCAGTACTTC.

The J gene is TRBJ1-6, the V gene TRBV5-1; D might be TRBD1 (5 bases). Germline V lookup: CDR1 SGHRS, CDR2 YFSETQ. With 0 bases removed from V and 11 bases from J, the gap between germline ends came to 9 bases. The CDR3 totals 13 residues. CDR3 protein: CASSLDRPTPLHF. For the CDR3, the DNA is TGCGCCAGCAGCTTGGACAGGCCGACACCCCTCCACTTT. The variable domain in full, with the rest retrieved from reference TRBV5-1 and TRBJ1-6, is KAGVTQTPRYLIKTRGQQVTLSCSPISGHRSVSWYQQTPGQGLQFLFEYFSETQRNKGNFPGRFSGRQFSNSRSEMNVSTLELGDSALYLCASSLDRPTPLHFGNGTRLTVT.

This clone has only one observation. The chain's CDR3 is CASSSSFTGTGEQYF. The CDR3 coding sequence is TGTGCCAGCAGCTCGTCTTTTACAGGGACGGGGGAGCAGTACTTC. The chain is built from TRBV7-3 and TRBJ2-7, with D perhaps matching TRBD1 (6 bases). In germline, CDR1 is SGHTA, CDR2 FQGTGA. This CDR3 is 15 amino acids long. Trimming stripped 4 bases from V and 7 bases from J, with 20 bases between.

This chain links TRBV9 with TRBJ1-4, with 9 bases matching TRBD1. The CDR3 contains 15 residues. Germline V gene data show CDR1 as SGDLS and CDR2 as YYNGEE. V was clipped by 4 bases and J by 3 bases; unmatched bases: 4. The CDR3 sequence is CASSMGQGSNEKLFF. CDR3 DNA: TGTGCCAGCAGCATGGGACAGGGCTCTAATGAAAAACTGTTTTTT.

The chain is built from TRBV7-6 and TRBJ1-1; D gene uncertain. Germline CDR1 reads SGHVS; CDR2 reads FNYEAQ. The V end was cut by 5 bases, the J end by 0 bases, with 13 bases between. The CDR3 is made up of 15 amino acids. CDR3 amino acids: CASSPTPSVNTEAFF. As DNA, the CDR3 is TGTGCCAGCAGCCCGACACCCTCAGTGAACACTGAAGCTTTCTTT.

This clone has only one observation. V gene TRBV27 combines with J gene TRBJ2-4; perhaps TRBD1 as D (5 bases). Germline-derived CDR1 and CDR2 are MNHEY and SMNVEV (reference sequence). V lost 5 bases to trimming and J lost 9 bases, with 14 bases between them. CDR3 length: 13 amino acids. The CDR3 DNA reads TGTGCCAGCAGTACCCTCGGACAAGGCATTCAGTACTTC. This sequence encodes CASSTLGQGIQYF.